This T cell receptor (beta chain) was captured in a study of blood T cell repertoires in COVID-19. Across the whole study: Nucleic acid was either cDNA or gDNA, and it came from T cells, B-cell-depleted T cells, or PBMCs.

In Seattle, patients joined the study during active infection and were tracked longitudinally. Original analysis: Quantification of nucleated cells was approximated via reference gene primer amplification. Sequencing was performed with immunoSEQ multiplex PCR; in TCRdb, only in-frame clones are kept and a portion is missing. V, J and clone size derive from that table, while D and trimming were established from the DNA sequence. The profile shows roughly 130,000 clones, about 85% of them singletons. This clone was recorded only once. The specimen was peripheral blood. This TCR derives from a human donor with COVID-19, enrolled during active disease. The donor label of this sample is uncertain.

The CDR3 DNA reads as TGTGCCAGCAGCGTGAGTGCAGATACGCAGTATTTT. It encodes CASSVSADTQYF. The chain uses TRBV7-9 and TRBJ2-3, with D uncertain. This CDR3 is 12 amino acids long. CDR1 SEHNR and CDR2 FQNEAQ come from the germline V gene (reference sequence). Trimming removed 5 bases at V and 4 bases at J, with 7 bases between.